This is a list of T cell receptor beta chains from one sample in a study of identifying expanded T cells in peripheral blood. Libraries were prepared by immunoSEQ multiplex PCR; TCRdb keeps only in-frame clonotypes and omits some of them. The data show more than 45,000 clones, with approximately 89% seen just once and 3.6% held by the top ten. Sequenced: blood. The receptors stem from a person aged 18 to 75 in good health. The CDR3 runs from the conserved cysteine through the conserved F or W. The D gene is left open where the match is weak.

TRBJ1-3	TRBV7-2	TRBD1	CASSPGQAGNTIYF	TGTGCCAGCAGCCCCGGACAGGCTGGAAACACCATATATTTT
TRBJ2-2	TRBV5-5	TRBD1	CASSLLGQGYTGELFF	TGTGCCAGCAGCTTGTTGGGACAGGGTTACACCGGGGAGCTGTTTTTT
TRBJ2-7	TRBV10-2	.	CASKRGTGKNEQYF	TGCGCCAGCAAGCGGGGGACAGGGAAGAACGAGCAGTACTTC
TRBJ2-7	TRBV7-9	TRBD1	CASSLGGQGGEQYF	TGTGCCAGCAGCTTAGGCGGACAGGGAGGCGAGCAGTACTTC
TRBJ2-5	TRBV9	.	CASSERYQETQYF	TGTGCCAGCAGCGAGAGGTACCAAGAGACCCAGTACTTC
TRBJ2-7	TRBV5-1	.	CASSLEAGPSYEQYF	TGCGCCAGCAGCTTGGAGGCAGGGCCCTCCTACGAGCAGTACTTC
TRBJ2-6	TRBV9	.	CASSEKLDAGANVLTF	TGTGCCAGCAGCGAAAAGTTAGACGCTGGGGCCAACGTCCTGACTTTC
TRBJ2-3	TRBV2	TRBD1	CASSGSGTAGATSTDTQYF	TGTGCCAGCAGTGGTTCCGGGACAGCCGGCGCAACTAGCACAGATACGCAGTATTTT
TRBJ1-2	TRBV6-6	.	CASGDSPPGYTF	TGTGCCAGCGGGGATTCCCCACCTGGCTACACCTTC
TRBJ2-7	TRBV5-5	.	CASSLGGDRYEQYF	TGTGCCAGCAGCTTGGGAGGTGACAGGTACGAGCAGTACTTC